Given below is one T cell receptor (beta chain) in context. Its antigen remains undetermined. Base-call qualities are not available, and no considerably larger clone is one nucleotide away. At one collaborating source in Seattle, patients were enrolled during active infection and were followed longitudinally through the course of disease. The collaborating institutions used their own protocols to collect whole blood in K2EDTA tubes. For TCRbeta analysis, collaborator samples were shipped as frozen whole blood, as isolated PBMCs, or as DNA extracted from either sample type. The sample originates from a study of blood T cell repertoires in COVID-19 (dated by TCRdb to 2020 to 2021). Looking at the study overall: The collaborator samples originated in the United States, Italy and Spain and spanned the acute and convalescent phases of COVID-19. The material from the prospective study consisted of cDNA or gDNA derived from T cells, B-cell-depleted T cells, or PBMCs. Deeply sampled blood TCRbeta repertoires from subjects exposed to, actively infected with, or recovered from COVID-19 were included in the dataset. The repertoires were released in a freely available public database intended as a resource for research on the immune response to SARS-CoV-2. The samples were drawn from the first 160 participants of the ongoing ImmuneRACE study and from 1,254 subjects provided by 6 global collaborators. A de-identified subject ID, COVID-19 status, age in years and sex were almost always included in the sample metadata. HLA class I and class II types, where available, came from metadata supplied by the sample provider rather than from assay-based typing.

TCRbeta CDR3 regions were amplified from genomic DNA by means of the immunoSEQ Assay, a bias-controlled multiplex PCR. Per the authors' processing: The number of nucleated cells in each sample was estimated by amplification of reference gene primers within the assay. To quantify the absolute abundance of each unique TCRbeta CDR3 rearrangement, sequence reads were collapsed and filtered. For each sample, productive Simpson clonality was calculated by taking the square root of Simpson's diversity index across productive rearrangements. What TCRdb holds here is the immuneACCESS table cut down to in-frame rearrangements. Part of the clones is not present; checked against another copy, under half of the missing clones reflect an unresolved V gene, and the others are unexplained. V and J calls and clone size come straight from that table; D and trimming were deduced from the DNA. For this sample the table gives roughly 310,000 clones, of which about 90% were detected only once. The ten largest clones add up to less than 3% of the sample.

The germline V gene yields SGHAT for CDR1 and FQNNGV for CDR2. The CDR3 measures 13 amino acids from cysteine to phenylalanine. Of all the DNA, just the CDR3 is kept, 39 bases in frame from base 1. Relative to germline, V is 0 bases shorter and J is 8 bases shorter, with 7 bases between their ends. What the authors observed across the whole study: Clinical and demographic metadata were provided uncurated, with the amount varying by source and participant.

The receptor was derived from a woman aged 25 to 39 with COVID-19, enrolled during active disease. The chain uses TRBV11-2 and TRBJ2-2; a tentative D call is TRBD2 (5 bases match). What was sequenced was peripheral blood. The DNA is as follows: TGTGCCAGCAGCTTAGAACTAGTGGGGGAGCTGTTTTTT. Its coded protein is CASSLELVGELFF.